The T cell receptor beta chain described here comes from a study of breast tumors, draining lymph nodes, adjacent tissues. Regarding the study as a whole: That most tumor T cells come from lymph nodes remained unproven. Tumor and nontumor repertoires were significantly more similar in luminal-like than in basal-like breast cancer. Tumor TCR diversity was below lymph nodes but above nontumor tissue. Findings are consistent with lymph node origin and intratumoral expansion of most tumor T cells.

In its sample, this clonotype was seen a few times. Its antigen is undetermined. V lost 8 bases, J lost 6 bases, and 12 bases stayed unmatched. Germline V gives CDR1 MDHEN, CDR2 SYDVKM. This CDR3 is 15 amino acids long. MiXCR was run by TCRdb on the multiplex PCR reads, yielding one entry per CDR3 protein. The sample contains around 43,000 distinct CDR3 sequences, under 25% of which appear only once. The sample comprised breast tumor tissue. V gene TRBV28 combines with J gene TRBJ1-5, with 8 bases that match TRBD1. The sequence was collected from a female donor with breast cancer. Some clones in this sample may be carry-over from other donors' samples. Written as DNA, the CDR3 is TGTGCCAGCGTCGTGTCAGGGGGCGCCGGTCAGCCCCAGCATTTT. Translating gives CASVVSGGAGQPQHF.